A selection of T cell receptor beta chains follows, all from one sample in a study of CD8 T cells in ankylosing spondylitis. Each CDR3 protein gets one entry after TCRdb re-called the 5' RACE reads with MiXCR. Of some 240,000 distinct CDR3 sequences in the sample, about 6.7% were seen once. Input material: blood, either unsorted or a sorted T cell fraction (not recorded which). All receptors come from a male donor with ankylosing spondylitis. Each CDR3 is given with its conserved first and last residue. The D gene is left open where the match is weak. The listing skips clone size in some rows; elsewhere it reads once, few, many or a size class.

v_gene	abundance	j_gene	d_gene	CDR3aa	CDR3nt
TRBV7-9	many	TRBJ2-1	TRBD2	CASSDGLALSLNEQFF	TGTGCCAGCAGCGACGGACTAGCGCTGAGTCTGAATGAGCAGTTCTTC
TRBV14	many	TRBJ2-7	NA	CASSQKTSFAYEQYF	TGTGCCAGCAGCCAAAAAACGAGCTTCGCCTACGAGCAGTACTTC
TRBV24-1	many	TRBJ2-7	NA	CATSDLDGSYEQYF	TGTGCCACCAGTGATTTGGACGGCTCCTACGAGCAGTACTTC
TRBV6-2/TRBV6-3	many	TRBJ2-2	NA	CASRGSVTARTGELFF	TGTGCCAGCAGGGGCTCAGTAACCGCGAGGACCGGGGAGCTGTTTTTT
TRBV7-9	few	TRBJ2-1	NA	CASSPETWFSYNEQFF	TGTGCCAGCAGCCCCGAGACGTGGTTCTCCTACAATGAGCAGTTCTTC
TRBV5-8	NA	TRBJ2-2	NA	CASSPLVGDRTGELFF	TGTGCCAGCAGCCCATTGGTCGGGGATCGCACCGGGGAGCTGTTTTTT
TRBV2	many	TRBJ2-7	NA	CARGTENSYEQYF	TGTGCCAGAGGGACGGAGAACTCCTACGAGCAGTACTTC
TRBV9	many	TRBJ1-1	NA	CASSVADTEAFF	TGTGCCAGCAGCGTAGCGGACACTGAAGCTTTCTTT
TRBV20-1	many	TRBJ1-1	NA	CSARDGRVNTEAFF	TGCAGTGCTAGAGATGGCAGAGTGAACACTGAAGCTTTCTTT
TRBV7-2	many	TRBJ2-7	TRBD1	CASSLVGPTGGPYEQYF	TGTGCCAGCAGCTTAGTAGGTCCGACAGGGGGTCCGTACGAGCAGTACTTC
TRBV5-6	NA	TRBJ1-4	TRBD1	CASRQAPGQTNEKLFF	TGTGCCAGCAGGCAGGCACCGGGACAGACTAATGAAAAACTGTTTTTT
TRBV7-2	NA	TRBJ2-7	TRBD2	CASSLGSGGFYEQYF	TGTGCCAGCAGCTTGGGGAGCGGGGGGTTCTACGAGCAGTACTTC
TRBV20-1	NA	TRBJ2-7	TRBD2	CSARPLAGYSYEQYF	TGCAGTGCTAGGCCCCTAGCGGGTTACTCCTACGAGCAGTACTTC
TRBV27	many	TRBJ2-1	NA	CASSSTGTYLYNEQFF	TGTGCCAGCAGTTCGACCGGGACATATCTATACAATGAGCAGTTCTTC
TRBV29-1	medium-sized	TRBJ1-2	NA	CSVTGLYGYTF	TGCAGCGTTACAGGGCTCTATGGCTACACCTTC
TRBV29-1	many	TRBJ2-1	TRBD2	CSVWGLAGYNEQFF	TGCAGCGTTTGGGGACTAGCGGGATACAATGAGCAGTTCTTC
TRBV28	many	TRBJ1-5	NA	CASSFEIGGPSNQPQHF	TGTGCCAGCAGTTTCGAGATTGGGGGCCCGAGCAATCAGCCCCAGCATTTT
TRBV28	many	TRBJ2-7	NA	CASSLNRGAYEQYF	TGTGCCAGCAGTTTAAACCGAGGAGCCTACGAGCAGTACTTC
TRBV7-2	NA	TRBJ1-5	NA	CASSPWLGGNQPQHF	TGTGCCAGCAGCCCCTGGCTTGGCGGCAATCAGCCCCAGCATTTT
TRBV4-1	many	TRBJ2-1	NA	CASSQGSWQSSYNEQFF	TGCGCCAGCAGCCAAGGGTCGTGGCAGAGCTCCTACAATGAGCAGTTCTTC
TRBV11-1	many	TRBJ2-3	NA	CASSFGRKTTTAVTDTQYF	TGTGCCAGCAGCTTCGGACGGAAGACTACAACGGCAGTAACAGATACGCAGTATTTT
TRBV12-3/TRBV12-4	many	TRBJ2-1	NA	CASSPDSANEQFF	TGTGCCAGCAGTCCGGACTCAGCCAATGAGCAGTTCTTC
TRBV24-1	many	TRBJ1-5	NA	CATSWGNNQPQHF	TGTGCCACCAGTTGGGGTAACAATCAGCCCCAGCATTTT
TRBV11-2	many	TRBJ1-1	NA	CASSLAGFMNTEAFF	TGTGCCAGCAGCTTAGCGGGGTTTATGAACACTGAAGCTTTCTTT
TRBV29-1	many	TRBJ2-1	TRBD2	CSVSIAGGSYNEQFF	TGCAGCGTTTCAATAGCGGGCGGTTCCTACAATGAGCAGTTCTTC
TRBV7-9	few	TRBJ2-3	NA	CASSKDMSQYF	TGTGCCAGCAGCAAAGACATGTCACAGTATTTT